Presented here are 28 T cell receptor beta chains from one specimen sequenced in a study of beta chain features in type 1 diabetes. cDNA synthesis used the whole RNA isolate, giving expressed TCRB sequences. TCRdb's table, derived via immunoSEQ multiplex PCR, lists solely in-frame clones and lacks some. The repertoire holds hundreds of thousands of clones, 15% to 20% seen once, with around 0.02% in the top ten. The sequenced material came from naive CD4+ T cells from blood. The receptors here all came from a woman aged 18-30 years in good health.

With respect to this clone: Within the sample, other DNA sequences also encode this same CDR3. This chain connects TRBV7-9 to TRBJ2-3; 8 bases align to TRBD1. This CDR3 contains 15 residues. Germline assignment: CDR1 SEHNR and CDR2 FQNEAQ (reference sequence). Germline trimming cut 3 bases from V and 0 bases from J; bases unmatched to any gene: 2. CDR3 in DNA: TGTGCCAGCAGCTTGACAGGGGTTAGCACAGATACGCAGTATTTT. This translates into CASSLTGVSTDTQYF. The whole variable domain, filled in from reference TRBV7-9 and TRBJ2-3, reads DTGVSQNPRHKITKRGQNVTFRCDPISEHNRLYWYRQTLGQGPEFLTYFQNEAQLEKSRLLSDRFSAERPKGSFSTLEIQRTEQGDSAMYLCASSLTGVSTDTQYFGPGTRLTVL.

This clone was seen only a few times. The rearrangement joins TRBV18 to TRBJ2-1, with a weak D call TRBD2 (6 bases). The V end lost 6 bases, the J end lost 4 bases, and 19 bases lay between the germline ends. Germline V CDR1 and CDR2: KGHSH, LQKENI. CDR3 size: 16 residues. Here the CDR3 reads CASSLPRTTSYNEQFF. The CDR3 DNA reads TGTGCCAGCTCCCTCCCGCGGACTACTTCGTACAATGAGCAGTTCTTC.

As regards this clone: Other DNA sequences in this specimen translate into the identical CDR3. The rearrangement uses TRBV7-2 and TRBJ2-1; tentative D call: TRBD2 (6 bases). There are 16 residues in the CDR3. The germline V and J ends were trimmed by 1 base and 0 bases, with 10 bases remaining between them. Germline loops: CDR1 SGHTA, CDR2 FQGNSA. The CDR3 sequence: CASSLVVGSSYNEQFF. DNA of the CDR3: TGTGCCAGCAGCTTAGTCGTCGGGAGCTCCTACAATGAGCAGTTCTTC.

The sample holds a few counts of this clone. The gene calls are TRBV4-2 and TRBJ1-1; no clear D gene. The CDR3 has 16 amino acids. With 0 bases removed from V and 0 bases from J, the gap between germline ends came to 11 bases. Germline loops: CDR1 LGHNA, CDR2 YNFKEQ. The CDR3 sequence is CASSQEGSAVNTEAFF. The CDR3 DNA sequence: TGTGCCAGCAGCCAAGAGGGCTCCGCCGTGAACACTGAAGCTTTCTTT.

The rearrangement uses TRBV5-1 and TRBJ2-7, with TRBD2 matching 8 bases. CDR1 is SGHRS and CDR2 is YFSETQ in the germline V gene. This CDR3 has 16 residues. J gave up 2 bases and V 4 bases, and 11 bases lay outside the gene matches. The CDR3 protein is CASSPASDGRAYEQYF. In nucleotides, the CDR3 is TGCGCCAGCAGCCCCGCGTCGGACGGGAGGGCCTACGAGCAGTACTTC.

The rearrangement joins TRBV30 to TRBJ1-5; D gene uncertain. This CDR3 contains 14 residues. Germline V gene data show CDR1 as GTSNPN and CDR2 as SVGIG (reference sequence). Trimming took off 3 bases at V and 0 bases at J, with 9 bases between the two ends. CDR3 nucleotides: TGTGCCTGGAGCAACATAGATAGCAATCAGCCCCAGCATTTT. Translated, it gives CAWSNIDSNQPQHF.

The J gene is TRBJ1-1, the V gene TRBV5-4; 8 nucleotides line up with TRBD1. Trimming at V came to 5 bases and at J to 1 base, leaving 1 base not matched to a gene. The germline CDR1 and CDR2 sequences are SGHNT and YYREEE (reference sequence). CDR3 size: 13 residues. CDR3 protein: CASSGQGNTEAFF. CDR3 DNA sequence: TGTGCCAGCAGTGGACAGGGGAACACTGAAGCTTTCTTT.

The DNA of the CDR3 is TGTGCCAGCAGTTTAGGGGCTGGTGGTGAGCAGTTCTTC. It yields the protein CASSLGAGGEQFF. The genes are TRBV28 and TRBJ2-1, with D perhaps matching TRBD1 (5 bases). Germline CDR1 reads MDHEN; CDR2 reads SYDVKM. The CDR3 is 13 residues long. V was clipped by 2 bases and J by 9 bases, with 11 bases between them. Combining the CDR3 with reference TRBV28 and TRBJ2-1 gives the whole variable domain DVKVTQSSRYLVKRTGEKVFLECVQDMDHENMFWYRQDPGLGLRLIYFSYDVKMKEKGDIPEGYSVSREKKERFSLILESASTNQTSMYLCASSLGAGGEQFFGPGTRLTVL.

The V and J genes are TRBV18 and TRBJ1-2; TRBD1 is a possible D gene (6 bases). The CDR3 runs 14 residues. The V and J ends lost 2 bases and 7 bases respectively, with 14 bases between them. Germline V gives CDR1 KGHSH, CDR2 LQKENI. Written as DNA, the CDR3 is TGTGCCAGCTCACCAGGGGAGGGGGAAAGTGGCTACACCTTC. Translating gives CASSPGEGESGYTF.

The rearrangement joins TRBV7-9 to TRBJ2-1; D might be TRBD2 (5 bases). V lost 2 bases to trimming and J lost 9 bases, with 11 bases between them. CDR1 is SEHNR and CDR2 is FQNEAQ in the germline V gene (reference sequence). The CDR3 has 13 amino acids. The CDR3 region is CASSLILEAEQFF. CDR3 nucleotides: TGTGCCAGCAGCTTAATACTAGAAGCTGAGCAGTTCTTC.

This clone was picked up a small number of times. This sequence joins TRBV7-2 and TRBJ2-7; TRBD2 might be the D (5 bases). The V and J ends lost 2 bases and 4 bases respectively, with 12 bases between them. Germline lookup yields CDR1 SGHTA and CDR2 FQGNSA. CDR3 length: 14 amino acids. CDR3 residues: CASSLPRRGYEQYF. In DNA form, the CDR3 reads TGTGCCAGCAGCTTACCCCGCCGGGGTTACGAGCAGTACTTC.

The chain has TRBV18 and TRBJ2-3; 10 bases are a match to TRBD2. The germline CDR1 and CDR2 sequences are KGHSH and LQKENI. The CDR3 runs 16 residues. V shed 2 bases and J 3 bases; nucleotides not matched to a gene: 5. CDR3 loop: CASSPNLAGVTDTQYF. The CDR3 nucleotides are TGTGCCAGCTCACCAAACCTAGCGGGAGTAACAGATACGCAGTATTTT.

J is TRBJ1-1 and V is TRBV25-1, with unresolved D. This CDR3 is 15 amino acids long. Germline V gene lookup returns CDR1 MGHDK and CDR2 SYGVNS. Trimming took 3 bases from V and 0 from J, leaving 11 bases between them. Here the CDR3 reads CASSDLYPLNTEAFF. The CDR3 coding sequence is TGTGCCAGCAGTGACCTTTACCCCCTGAACACTGAAGCTTTCTTT.

For the CDR3, the DNA is TGCAGTGCGAGGATAAATGAAGCTTTCTTT. This sequence encodes CSARINEAFF. The chain couples TRBV20-1 to TRBJ1-1, with unresolved D. This CDR3 spans 10 amino acids. Deletions cut 6 bases from V and 7 bases from J, with 9 bases between. Germline loops: CDR1 DFQATT, CDR2 SNEGSKA (reference sequence).

For this clone: Other DNA sequences of this sample code for an identical CDR3. The chain couples TRBV15 to TRBJ2-5, with D uncertain. Per germline, CDR1 LNHNV and CDR2 YYDKDF (reference sequence). V lost 3 bases and J 5 bases, leaving 10 bases between the germline ends. This CDR3 contains 13 residues. CDR3 coding DNA: TGTGCCACCAGCAGGGATCCATCGGAGACCCAGTACTTC. This gives the protein CATSRDPSETQYF.

The gene calls are TRBV6-6 and TRBJ2-7; TRBD1 matches at 9 bases. This CDR3 is 13 amino acids long. Germline CDR1 is MNHNY and CDR2 is SVGAGI (reference sequence). The CDR3 sequence: CPSSGQGVYEQYF. CDR3 coding DNA: TGTCCGTCTTCGGGACAGGGAGTCTACGAGCAGTACTTC.

V and J are TRBV6-6 and TRBJ2-5; no firm D call. The CDR3 runs to 14 residues. V gave up 2 bases and J gave up 2 bases, with 9 bases separating them. Germline-derived CDR1 and CDR2 are MNHNY and SVGAGI (reference sequence). DNA for the CDR3: TGTGCCAGCAGTTACAGGATTGGGCAAGAGACCCAGTACTTC. This gives the protein CASSYRIGQETQYF.

The genes are TRBV18 and TRBJ2-7; no clear D gene. This CDR3 has 13 amino acids. Germline V gives CDR1 KGHSH, CDR2 LQKENI. V was cut by 3 bases and J by 4 bases, with 10 bases left in between. The CDR3 sequence: CASSPEELYEQYF. The CDR3 nucleotides read TGTGCCAGCTCACCTGAAGAGTTATACGAGCAGTACTTC. Using reference TRBV18 and TRBJ2-7 for the parts outside the CDR3, the full variable domain is NAGVMQNPRHLVRRRGQEARLRCSPMKGHSHVYWYRQLPEEGLKFMVYLQKENIIDESGMPKERFSAEFPKEGPSILRIQQVVRGDSAAYFCASSPEELYEQYFGPGTRLTVT.

With regard to this clone: The sample carries other DNA sequences with the same CDR3. The gene calls are TRBV7-9 and TRBJ2-3; D unresolved. Trimming took 1 base from V and 0 from J, leaving 8 bases between them. This CDR3 has 15 residues. Germline V gene data show CDR1 as SEHNR and CDR2 as FQNEAQ (reference sequence). Here the CDR3 DNA reads TGTGCCAGCAGCTTAGTTGGACGGAGCACAGATACGCAGTATTTT. Translation: CASSLVGRSTDTQYF.

This chain uses TRBV5-1 with TRBJ2-5, with D possibly matching TRBD1 (5 bases). The length of the CDR3 is 15 residues. The germline V gene has CDR1 SGHRS and CDR2 YFSETQ. V dropped 0 bases and J dropped 2 bases, with 11 bases sitting between them. In nucleotides, the CDR3 is TGCGCCAGCAGCTTGGCAGGGCTTGGTCAAGAGACCCAGTACTTC. Translating it yields CASSLAGLGQETQYF.

This clone was observed a few times. The rearrangement joins TRBV13 to TRBJ2-5, with 8 bases matching TRBD2. The J segment lost 2 bases and the V segment lost 2 bases, leaving 7 bases of the junction unmatched. The CDR3 totals 16 residues. The germline V gene encodes CDR1 PRHDT and CDR2 FYEKMQ (reference sequence). CDR3 region: CASSLLVTSGQETQYF. Here the CDR3 DNA reads TGTGCCAGCAGCTTATTAGTTACTAGCGGACAAGAGACCCAGTACTTC.

This clone was seen only a few times. This chain uses TRBV5-1 with TRBJ1-2, with D unresolved. V was pared by 4 bases and J by 2 bases, with 15 bases between. The CDR3 is made up of 15 amino acids. Per the germline V gene, CDR1 is SGHRS and CDR2 is YFSETQ. This CDR3 reads CASSRDYASNYGYTF. DNA for the CDR3: TGCGCCAGCAGCCGTGACTACGCCTCGAACTATGGCTACACCTTC.

This chain links TRBV7-2 with TRBJ1-4, with a weak D call TRBD1 (6 bases). Deletions cut 4 bases from V and 8 bases from J, with 17 bases between. The CDR3 contains 15 residues. CDR1 and CDR2 from the germline V gene are SGHTA and FQGNSA. The CDR3 loop reads CASSSSLGTKEKLFF. The CDR3 DNA follows: TGTGCCAGCAGCTCATCCTTGGGGACAAAAGAAAAACTGTTTTTT.

The chain combines TRBV6-4 with TRBJ2-1; perhaps TRBD2 as D (6 bases). Germline lookup yields CDR1 MRHNA and CDR2 SNTAGT. The CDR3 is 13 amino acids. Trimming shortened V by 5 bases and J by 9 bases, and 14 bases separated the two germline ends. This CDR3 is CASSREKAGEQFF. DNA for the CDR3: TGTGCCAGCAGTCGGGAGAAAGCGGGTGAGCAGTTCTTC.

The chain links TRBV19 to TRBJ2-1, with D unclear. Germline V gene lookup returns CDR1 LNHDA and CDR2 SQIVND (reference sequence). The length of the CDR3 is 12 residues. Trimming left V 7 bases short and J 2 bases short, with 6 bases between. CDR3 bases: TGTGCCAGTAAATCACCCTACAATGAGCAGTTCTTC. Its translation: CASKSPYNEQFF.

This clone has more than one count but fewer than ten. CDR3 sequence: CASSPRGSSGSVHNEQFF. The CDR3 nucleotides are TGTGCCAGCAGCCCCCGTGGAAGTAGCGGGAGTGTGCACAATGAGCAGTTCTTC. This chain connects TRBV13 to TRBJ2-1, with TRBD2 matching over 9 bases. CDR3 size: 18 residues. V was pared by 5 bases and J by 5 bases, with 16 bases of the junction left unmatched. Germline CDR1 and CDR2: PRHDT and FYEKMQ (reference sequence).

The rearrangement uses TRBV7-2 and TRBJ1-3; D might be TRBD1 (5 bases). The CDR3 is made up of 14 amino acids. Germline assignment: CDR1 SGHTA and CDR2 FQGNSA. Trimming pared 5 bases from V and 2 bases from J, leaving 10 bases between. CDR3 coding DNA: TGTGCCAGCAGCACAGTGGGGGCTGGAAACACCATATATTTT. This codes for CASSTVGAGNTIYF.

As regards this clone: Other DNA sequences in the same sample also yield this CDR3. This chain links TRBV28 with TRBJ2-7, with TRBD1 matching over 8 bases. This CDR3 region has 14 residues. V gave up 2 bases and J gave up 2 bases; unmatched junction bases: 2. Germline values: CDR1 MDHEN, CDR2 SYDVKM. The CDR3 DNA sequence: TGTGCCAGCAGTTTAACAGGGGGACCCTACGAGCAGTACTTC. It specifies CASSLTGGPYEQYF.